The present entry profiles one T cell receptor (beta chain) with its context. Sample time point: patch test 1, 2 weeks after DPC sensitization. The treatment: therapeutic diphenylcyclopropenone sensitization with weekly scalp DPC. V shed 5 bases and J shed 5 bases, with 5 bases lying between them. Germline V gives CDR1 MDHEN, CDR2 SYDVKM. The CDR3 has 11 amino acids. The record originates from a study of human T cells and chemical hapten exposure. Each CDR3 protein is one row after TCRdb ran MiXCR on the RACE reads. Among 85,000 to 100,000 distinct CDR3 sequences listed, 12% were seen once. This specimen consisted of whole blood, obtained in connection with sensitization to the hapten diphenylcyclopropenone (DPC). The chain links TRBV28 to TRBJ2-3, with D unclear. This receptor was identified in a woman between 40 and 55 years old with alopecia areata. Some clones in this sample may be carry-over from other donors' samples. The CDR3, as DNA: TGTGCCAGCAGTACTCTAGATACGCAGTATTTT. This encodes CASSTLDTQYF.